The rows below give T cell receptor beta chains drawn from one sample of a study of tumor-infiltrating lymphocytes in primary liver carcinoma. Using its own MiXCR run on the multiplex PCR reads, TCRdb lists one record per CDR3 protein. The sample comprises about 20,000 distinct CDR3 sequences, over 75% of which are singletons, and roughly 36% rests with the top ten. Sequences were obtained from liver tumor tissue from sampling region 2. These receptors originate from a woman younger than 45 with primary liver carcinoma and hepatitis B virus infection. The CDR3 runs from the conserved cysteine through the conserved F or W. Size values are once, few and many counts, or a class for expanded clones, and some rows have none.

size	length	V	J	CDR3
-	14	TRBV6-2/TRBV6-3	TRBJ2-3	CASSYLITRGTILF
-	14	TRBV12-3/TRBV12-4	TRBJ2-3	CASTFGRSTDKQYF
-	14	TRBV11-2	TRBJ1-2	CSSSLREAYYGYTF
-	18	TRBV4-3	TRBJ2-7	CASCQAVTGGHISYEQYF
-	18	TRBV4-3	TRBJ2-7	CASSQAVRGGHISYDQYF
-	14	TRBV13	TRBJ1-1	CAYRTGGAITEAFF
-	16	TRBV12-3/TRBV12-4	TRBJ2-2	CASNFIMQRYTGELFF
-	17	TRBV10-3	TRBJ2-1	CAISETMVASAYNKQFF
-	12	TRBV11-2	TRBJ1-4	CASIPGGENCFF
-	17	TRBV6-6	TRBJ2-3	CESSYQSGPRRTDTQYF
-	18	TRBV11-2	TRBJ2-2	CASSQGGSYIANTGKLFF
many	15	TRBV7-3	TRBJ2-2	CASSFGTSGSGELFF
-	18	TRBV4-2	TRBJ2-7	CASSQEHLGQEGPREQYF
-	15	TRBV21-1	TRBJ2-1	CASSKFLAGNNEQFF
-	13	TRBV12-3/TRBV12-4	TRBJ2-3	CACSYQYRDTQYF
-	18	TRBV4-3	TRBJ2-3	CASSQSVWLGNPDDTHYF
-	15	TRBV4-3	TRBJ2-1	CASSQGIKGSREQFF
-	14	TRBV10-3	TRBJ1-3	CSISESVSRNTIYF
-	16	TRBV4-2	TRBJ2-6	CASSQDRIARVNVLTF
once	15	TRBV7-9	TRBJ1-5	CASGLTIGRSQPQHF
-	12	TRBV29-1	TRBJ2-5	CKGRPDQETQYF
-	14	TRBV6-1	TRBJ2-7	CDSSNLAGVYEQYF
-	15	TRBV5-6	TRBJ1-1	CASSLVGEVSTEAFF
many	12	TRBV6-6	TRBJ2-2	CASSYSSGELLF
-	13	TRBV11-2	TRBJ2-5	CTSSPIQIETQYF
-	18	TRBV4-1	TRBJ2-3	CTSSQDHITSGRVDTRYF
-	17	TRBV10-3	TRBJ2-1	CAIKGNASGRSLDEQFF
-	15	TRBV12-3/TRBV12-4	TRBJ2-1	CASRLSRTSGLELFF
-	17	TRBV10-3	TRBJ2-1	CAISVTMAASAYNEQFF
-	15	TRBV5-5	TRBJ1-2	CVSSLVSSPGYGYTF
-	18	TRBV4-2	TRBJ2-7	CVSSQERLGQGGPRKQYF
-	15	TRBV11-2	TRBJ1-1	CANSLNRGRLNEAFF
-	14	TRBV10-3	TRBJ2-1	CTISPTATRDEQSF